The rows below give T cell receptor beta chains drawn from one sample of a study of CD8+CD57+ T cells in acquired aplastic anemia. From the reads, TCRdb called clonotypes with MiXCR, one entry per CDR3 protein. The sample shows 250,000 or so distinct CDR3 sequences, approximately 50% of them seen only once. The sample was sorted CD4+, CD8+, or CD8+CD57+ T cells (not recorded which) from PBMCs. The receptor set was obtained from a human donor with aplastic anemia. Both conserved end residues are part of each CDR3. A D gene is named only where the DNA matches it firmly. The size field is filled for only some rows; it gives once, few, many or a size class.

CDR3aa: CASSFYRGQGQPQHF
CDR3nt: TGTGCCAGCAGCTTTTACAGGGGGCAAGGGCAGCCCCAGCATTTT
j_gene: TRBJ1-5
d_gene: TRBD1
v_gene: TRBV7-3
abundance: .

CDR3aa: CAISEETAPTCEQYF
CDR3nt: TGTGCCATCAGTGAGGAGACAGCGCCGACTTGCGAGCAGTACTTC
j_gene: TRBJ2-7
d_gene: .
v_gene: TRBV6-4
abundance: .

CDR3aa: CASSEGLAFNEQFF
CDR3nt: TGTGCCAGCAGTGAGGGACTAGCGTTCAATGAGCAGTTCTTC
j_gene: TRBJ2-1
d_gene: TRBD2
v_gene: TRBV2
abundance: many

CDR3aa: CASSQTGSSTDTQYF
CDR3nt: TGTGCCAGCAGTCAAACAGGGTCTAGCACAGATACGCAGTATTTT
j_gene: TRBJ2-3
d_gene: .
v_gene: TRBV12-3/TRBV12-4
abundance: many

CDR3aa: CASSLALAGDLETQYF
CDR3nt: TGTGCCAGCAGCTTAGCTCTAGCGGGGGACCTAGAGACCCAGTACTTC
j_gene: TRBJ2-5
d_gene: TRBD2
v_gene: TRBV7-9
abundance: .

CDR3aa: CASTGLAGGHDNEQFF
CDR3nt: TGTGCCAGTACCGGACTAGCGGGAGGACACGACAATGAGCAGTTCTTC
j_gene: TRBJ2-1
d_gene: TRBD2
v_gene: TRBV19
abundance: .

CDR3aa: CASSPPPGQGFDEQFF
CDR3nt: TGTGCCAGCTCACCCCCCCCGGGACAGGGTTTCGATGAGCAGTTCTTC
j_gene: TRBJ2-1
d_gene: TRBD1
v_gene: TRBV6-4
abundance: .

CDR3aa: CASSLDSSGANVLTF
CDR3nt: TGTGCCAGCAGCTTGGACAGCTCTGGGGCCAACGTCCTGACTTTC
j_gene: TRBJ2-6
d_gene: .
v_gene: TRBV6-1
abundance: many

CDR3aa: CASSVVRTLSEAQYF
CDR3nt: TGTGCCAGCAGTGTGGTTAGGACCCTTTCCGAGGCCCAGTACTTC
j_gene: TRBJ2-5
d_gene: .
v_gene: TRBV2
abundance: .

CDR3aa: CSARDPGRGISYNEQFF
CDR3nt: TGCAGTGCTAGAGATCCCGGGCGGGGGATCTCCTACAATGAGCAGTTCTTC
j_gene: TRBJ2-1
d_gene: TRBD2
v_gene: TRBV20-1
abundance: many

CDR3aa: CATSDTGDSEQFF
CDR3nt: TGTGCCACCAGCGATACAGGGGATAGTGAGCAGTTCTTC
j_gene: TRBJ2-1
d_gene: TRBD1
v_gene: TRBV24-1
abundance: .

CDR3aa: CASSYEGDTEAFF
CDR3nt: TGTGCCAGCAGTTACGAGGGTGACACTGAAGCTTTCTTT
j_gene: TRBJ1-1
d_gene: .
v_gene: TRBV6-5
abundance: .

CDR3aa: CAIREGQGRLLSGANVLTF
CDR3nt: TGTGCCATCAGGGAGGGACAGGGAAGATTACTCTCTGGGGCCAACGTCCTGACTTTC
j_gene: TRBJ2-6
d_gene: TRBD1
v_gene: TRBV10-3
abundance: .